The text below deals with one T cell receptor (beta chain). Using immunoSEQ multiplex PCR, the repertoire was profiled, and TCRdb retains in-frame clones only, with some absent. The sample has 120,000 or so clones, around 83% seen once. The data derive from a study of T cell responses to AZD1222 COVID-19 vaccine. Per the germline V gene, CDR1 is WSHSY and CDR2 is SAAADI. The trim removed 8 bases at V and 0 bases at J, leaving 12 bases unmatched. This CDR3 comprises 17 residues. The clonotype was recovered from an adult who received the AZD1222 COVID-19 vaccine. Here the sequenced sample was peripheral blood, taken 28 days after the second AZD1222 dose. V is TRBV10-2 and J is TRBJ2-1; 8 bases line up with TRBD2. The CDR3 bases are TGCGCCAGCCTTGAAGTTAGCGGGAAGAGCTCCTACAATGAGCAGTTCTTC. Translation gives CASLEVSGKSSYNEQFF.